The 29 T cell receptor beta chains in this list originate from one sample, sequenced in a study of Tregs in tolerant kidney transplant recipients. Data came from immunoSEQ multiplex PCR; TCRdb stores just in-frame clones and leaves some out. The sample contains 40,000 to 50,000 clones, about 90% of which appear only once. The sequenced sample consisted of Tregs from blood. Receptors were obtained from a human donor in good health.

This chain joins TRBV7-9 and TRBJ2-7; 7 bases fit TRBD2. The length of the CDR3 is 15 residues. Per germline, CDR1 SEHNR and CDR2 FQNEAQ (reference sequence). Trimming removed 5 bases from V and 5 bases from J; junction bases left unmatched: 12. The CDR3 here is CASSPSAGVKDEQYF. The CDR3 bases are TGTGCCAGCAGCCCTAGTGCGGGAGTGAAGGACGAGCAGTACTTC. The full variable domain, its missing parts supplied by reference TRBV7-9 and TRBJ2-7, is DTGVSQNPRHKITKRGQNVTFRCDPISEHNRLYWYRQTLGQGPEFLTYFQNEAQLEKSRLLSDRFSAERPKGSFSTLEIQRTEQGDSAMYLCASSPSAGVKDEQYFGPGTRLTVT.

The chain uses TRBV6-1 and TRBJ2-7; the D is unclear. The CDR3 is made up of 13 amino acids. CDR1 and CDR2 from the germline V gene are MNHNS and SASEGT. V was trimmed by 4 bases and J by 2 bases, leaving 9 bases between them. The CDR3 region has the DNA TGTGCCAGCAGTGTTGGCGGACCCTACGAGCAGTACTTC. Its protein product is CASSVGGPYEQYF.

V gene TRBV15 combines with J gene TRBJ1-2, with D unresolved. The V end lost 3 bases, the J end lost 3 bases, and 14 bases lay between the germline ends. The germline V gene encodes CDR1 LNHNV and CDR2 YYDKDF (reference sequence). This CDR3 region has 15 residues. Here the CDR3 reads CATSSALAGHYGYTF. For the CDR3, the DNA is TGTGCCACCAGCAGTGCCTTGGCGGGCCACTATGGCTACACCTTC.

The rearrangement joins TRBV11-2 to TRBJ1-3; D not certain. V was trimmed by 1 base and J by 7 bases, leaving 17 bases between them. The CDR3 totals 16 residues. From germline, CDR1 is SGHAT and CDR2 FQNNGV. CDR3 region: CASSLVISGITNTIYF. The CDR3 region has the DNA TGTGCCAGCAGCTTAGTCATATCGGGGATTACGAACACCATATATTTT. Full variable domain (rest looked up from reference TRBV11-2 and TRBJ1-3): EAGVAQSPRYKIIEKRQSVAFWCNPISGHATLYWYQQILGQGPKLLIQFQNNGVVDDSQLPKDRFSAERLKGVDSTLKIQPAKLEDSAVYLCASSLVISGITNTIYFGEGSWLTVV.

This clone was found once. The gene calls are TRBV4-2 and TRBJ2-2; maybe TRBD1 (6 bases). From germline, CDR1 is LGHNA and CDR2 YNFKEQ. The V end lost 2 bases, the J end lost 2 bases, and 12 bases lay between the germline ends. The CDR3 extends over 16 amino acids. The CDR3 nucleotides are TGTGCCAGCAGCCAACCCCGGGACATAAACACCGGGGAGCTGTTTTTT. This codes for CASSQPRDINTGELFF.

The rearrangement joins TRBV7-2 to TRBJ1-1; D is unresolved. This CDR3 is 13 amino acids long. Trimming cost V 1 base and J 5 bases, with 8 bases left between them. Germline V gene lookup returns CDR1 SGHTA and CDR2 FQGNSA. The CDR3 reads CASSLGRWTEAFF. In nucleotides, the CDR3 is TGTGCCAGCAGCTTAGGGCGTTGGACTGAAGCTTTCTTT.

The gene calls are TRBV5-6 and TRBJ2-7; 9 positions match TRBD1. The V segment lost 4 bases and the J segment 3 bases; nucleotides outside the gene matches: 11. Germline CDR1 and CDR2: SGHDT and YYEEEE. The CDR3 is 16 amino acids. The DNA for the CDR3 is TGTGCCAGCAGCCTGCGCGGCGGACAGGGGATCTACGAGCAGTACTTC. It codes for CASSLRGGQGIYEQYF.

The DNA of the CDR3 is TGTGCCAGCACCCAGTACCAAGAGACCCAGTACTTC. The encoded protein is CASTQYQETQYF. The chain combines TRBV25-1 with TRBJ2-5; D gene unclear. Per the germline V gene, CDR1 is MGHDK and CDR2 is SYGVNS. Trimming took 7 bases from V and 0 from J, leaving 6 bases between them. The CDR3 loop spans 12 amino acids.

Only one count was recorded for this clone. The V and J genes are TRBV5-1 and TRBJ2-3; D perhaps matches TRBD2 (5 bases). The ends were cut back, 0 bases at V and 2 bases at J, with 10 bases in the middle. The CDR3 extends over 15 amino acids. Looked up from germline, CDR1 is SGHRS and CDR2 is YFSETQ. This chain's CDR3 is CASSLVRGITDTQYF. CDR3 DNA: TGCGCCAGCAGCTTGGTCCGGGGAATCACAGATACGCAGTATTTT.

The genes are TRBV5-1 and TRBJ1-2, with a possible D match to TRBD1 (6 bases). Trimming removed 5 bases from V and 2 bases from J, with 10 bases in between. Germline V gene lookup returns CDR1 SGHRS and CDR2 YFSETQ. The CDR3 consists of 13 residues. Here the CDR3 DNA reads TGCGCCAGCAGTAGACAGGTGAACTATGGCTACACCTTC. Its translation: CASSRQVNYGYTF.

This chain uses TRBV5-1 with TRBJ2-2; 9 bases fit TRBD2. The germline V gene encodes CDR1 SGHRS and CDR2 YFSETQ. The CDR3 sequence is 15 residues long. The V gene end was trimmed by 2 bases and the J gene end by 3 bases; junction bases not matched to a gene: 2. The CDR3 is CASSFRLADTGELFF. The CDR3, as DNA: TGCGCCAGCAGCTTCCGACTAGCGGACACCGGGGAGCTGTTTTTT.

This sequence joins TRBV11-3 and TRBJ2-3; D remains ambiguous. V was clipped by 1 base and J by 6 bases, with 8 bases between them. Germline V gene data show CDR1 as SGHNT and CDR2 as YENEEA. The CDR3 has 13 amino acids. The CDR3 DNA reads as TGTGCCAGCAGCTTAGGACCGCTCGATACGCAGTATTTT. Amino acids: CASSLGPLDTQYF. Complete variable domain (other parts from reference TRBV11-3 and TRBJ2-3): EAGVVQSPRYKIIEKKQPVAFWCNPISGHNTLYWYLQNLGQGPELLIRYENEEAVDDSQLPKDRFSAERLKGVDSTLKIQPAELGDSAVYLCASSLGPLDTQYFGPGTRLTVL.

The chain joins TRBV6-6 to TRBJ2-1; TRBD1 matches at 7 bases. In germline, CDR1 is MNHNY, CDR2 SVGAGI (reference sequence). J lost 5 bases, V lost 6 bases, and 4 bases had no gene match. The CDR3 sequence is 13 residues long. CDR3 in DNA: TGTGCCAGCAGCCCTAGGGGGCACAATGAGCAGTTCTTC. Encoded protein: CASSPRGHNEQFF.

V is TRBV19 and J is TRBJ1-5; D unclear. The V gene's germline CDR1 is LNHDA and CDR2 SQIVND (reference sequence). This CDR3 is 11 amino acids long. Between the trimmed V and J ends, which lost 5 bases and 9 bases, there was a span of 8 bases. CDR3 sequence reads: CASSSYGPQHF. Here the CDR3 DNA reads TGTGCCAGTAGTTCCTACGGGCCCCAGCATTTT.

This sequence joins TRBV2 and TRBJ2-7; 13 positions agree with TRBD2. The V gene end was trimmed by 4 bases and the J gene end by 13 bases; junction bases not matched to a gene: 7. CDR3 length equals 13 residues. From germline, CDR1 is SNHLY and CDR2 FYNNEI. CDR3 residues: CASSGTSGRARYF. The CDR3 coding sequence is TGTGCCAGCAGTGGAACTAGCGGGAGGGCCCGTTACTTC.

This clone was found a few times. V usage is TRBV10-3 and J usage is TRBJ2-2, with 7 positions matching TRBD1. This CDR3 comprises 16 residues. The V gene's germline CDR1 is ENHRY and CDR2 SYGVKD. The V and J ends lost 7 bases and 1 base, in that order; junction bases with no gene match: 9. The CDR3 coding sequence is TGTGCCATCACCGCAGGGGGACAGTGGAACACCGGGGAGCTGTTTTTT. Translating gives CAITAGGQWNTGELFF.

The J gene is TRBJ2-1, the V gene TRBV15; 10 nucleotides agree with TRBD2. CDR1 and CDR2 from the germline V gene are LNHNV and YYDKDF (reference sequence). Trimming removed 3 bases from V and 9 bases from J; junction bases left unmatched: 11. The CDR3 length is 16 residues. As DNA, the CDR3 is TGTGCCACCAGCAGGTTAACAGCGGGAGGGGTGGGTGAGCAGTTCTTC. This translates into CATSRLTAGGVGEQFF. Drawing the rest from reference TRBV15 and TRBJ2-1, the complete variable domain is DAMVIQNPRYQVTQFGKPVTLSCSQTLNHNVMYWYQQKSSQAPKLLFHYYDKDFNNEADTPDNFQSRRPNTSFCFLDIRSPGLGDTAMYLCATSRLTAGGVGEQFFGPGTRLTVL.

The chain uses TRBV7-8 and TRBJ2-7; the D is unclear. CDR1 and CDR2 (germline): SGHVS, FQNEAQ. The CDR3 sequence is 13 residues long. Trimming pared 2 bases from V and 3 bases from J, leaving 8 bases between. Written as DNA, the CDR3 is TGTGCCAGCAGCTTACTAGTGCGCTACGAGCAGTACTTC. Translation: CASSLLVRYEQYF.

The chain combines TRBV5-1 with TRBJ2-5, with 9 bases aligning to TRBD1. From germline, CDR1 is SGHRS and CDR2 YFSETQ. V was clipped by 5 bases and J by 5 bases; unmatched bases: 7. The CDR3 is made up of 14 amino acids. CDR3 sequence reads: CASRPTGGVETQYF. The CDR3 DNA reads TGCGCCAGCAGACCTACAGGGGGCGTGGAGACCCAGTACTTC.

V usage is TRBV5-1 and J usage is TRBJ1-1; the match to TRBD1 covers 7 bases. Germline CDR1 and CDR2: SGHRS and YFSETQ. Trimming cost V 4 bases and J 10 bases; bases outside gene matches: 7. The CDR3 sequence is 12 residues long. DNA for the CDR3: TGCGCCAGCAGCCCGCCCACAGGGGCAGCTTTCTTT. Translation: CASSPPTGAAFF. The whole variable domain, remainder taken from reference TRBV5-1 and TRBJ1-1, is KAGVTQTPRYLIKTRGQQVTLSCSPISGHRSVSWYQQTPGQGLQFLFEYFSETQRNKGNFPGRFSGRQFSNSRSEMNVSTLELGDSALYLCASSPPTGAAFFGQGTRLTVV.

The chain employs TRBV5-4 and TRBJ2-7; the D is unclear. The CDR3 totals 14 residues. Trimming cost V 5 bases and J 1 base, with 13 bases left between them. CDR1 and CDR2 from the germline V gene are SGHNT and YYREEE (reference sequence). In DNA form, the CDR3 reads TGTGCCAGCAGTTCAAACCCGGGTTCCTACGAGCAGTACTTC. The encoded protein is CASSSNPGSYEQYF. The whole variable domain, remainder taken from reference TRBV5-4 and TRBJ2-7, is ETGVTQSPTHLIKTRGQQVTLRCSSQSGHNTVSWYQQALGQGPQFIFQYYREEENGRGNFPPRFSGLQFPNYSSELNVNALELDDSALYLCASSSNPGSYEQYFGPGTRLTVT.

The chain recombines TRBV6-5 with TRBJ1-1, with unresolved D. The CDR3 extends over 14 amino acids. Trimming left V 2 bases short and J 3 bases short, with 10 bases between. Germline CDR1 reads MNHEY; CDR2 reads SVGAGI. The CDR3 coding sequence is TGTGCCAGCAGTTACCTAATGAAGGACACTGAAGCTTTCTTT. Amino acids: CASSYLMKDTEAFF.

The chain recombines TRBV10-3 with TRBJ2-1, with D uncertain. The V gene lost 6 bases and the J gene lost 5 bases, with 17 bases spanning the gap. The CDR3 has 15 residues. Germline V gives CDR1 ENHRY, CDR2 SYGVKD. CDR3 residues: CAISSPEIPNNEQFF. The CDR3 DNA reads as TGTGCCATCAGCTCCCCGGAGATACCGAACAATGAGCAGTTCTTC.

The chain is built from TRBV15 and TRBJ1-5; no reliable D call. Per the germline V gene, CDR1 is LNHNV and CDR2 is YYDKDF (reference sequence). V was trimmed by 5 bases and J by 9 bases, leaving 14 bases between them. The CDR3 contains 13 residues. CDR3 region: CATSERGNAPQHF. The CDR3, as DNA: TGTGCCACCAGCGAGAGAGGGAACGCGCCCCAGCATTTT.

The gene calls are TRBV12-5 and TRBJ2-7; perhaps TRBD1 as D (5 bases). Germline assignment: CDR1 LGHNT and CDR2 FRNRAP. With 3 bases removed from V and 0 bases from J, the gap between germline ends came to 12 bases. CDR3 length equals 15 residues. CDR3 protein: CASGFWGPGSYEQYF. In DNA form, the CDR3 reads TGTGCTAGTGGTTTTTGGGGCCCCGGCTCCTACGAGCAGTACTTC.

A note on this clone: The same CDR3 can be traced to other DNA sequences in this sample. CDR3 loop: CASSVARGTEAFF. As DNA, the CDR3 is TGTGCCAGCAGCGTAGCAAGGGGCACTGAAGCTTTCTTT. This chain uses TRBV9 with TRBJ1-1; a possible D gene is TRBD1 (5 bases). CDR3 length: 13 amino acids. The ends were cut back, 0 bases at V and 4 bases at J, with 7 bases in the middle. CDR1 is SGDLS, CDR2 YYNGEE, per germline. Supplemented by reference TRBV9 and TRBJ1-1, the full variable domain reads DSGVTQTPKHLITATGQRVTLRCSPRSGDLSVYWYQQSLDQGLQFLIQYYNGEERAKGNILERFSAQQFPDLHSELNLSSLELGDSALYFCASSVARGTEAFFGQGTRLTVV.

Here the CDR3 reads CASREQGKTFF. CDR3 nucleotides: TGTGCCAGCAGAGAACAGGGGAAAACTTTCTTT. This rearrangement joins TRBV2 to TRBJ1-1; 7 bases fit TRBD1. CDR3 length: 11 residues. Germline V gene lookup returns CDR1 SNHLY and CDR2 FYNNEI. J was trimmed by 12 bases and V by 6 bases; bases with no gene match: 7.

The V and J genes are TRBV2 and TRBJ1-1; D remains unclear. Trimming cost V 10 bases and J 4 bases, with 19 bases left between them. The CDR3 is 14 amino acids. Germline lookup yields CDR1 SNHLY and CDR2 FYNNEI. The CDR3 loop reads CATTLEVGSTEAFF. In DNA form, the CDR3 reads TGTGCCACCACACTTGAGGTCGGCAGCACTGAAGCTTTCTTT.

This clone occurred once. One end of the junction is discordant with germline, which a read error may explain. This chain uses TRBV7-7 with TRBJ1-2; 7 bases fit TRBD1. Germline CDR1 reads SSHAT; CDR2 reads FNYEAQ (reference sequence). The CDR3 sequence is 15 residues long. CDR3 protein: CASSQTDRANYGYTF. The CDR3 nucleotides are TGTGCTAGCAGTCAGACCGACAGGGCTAACTATGGCTACACCTTC.